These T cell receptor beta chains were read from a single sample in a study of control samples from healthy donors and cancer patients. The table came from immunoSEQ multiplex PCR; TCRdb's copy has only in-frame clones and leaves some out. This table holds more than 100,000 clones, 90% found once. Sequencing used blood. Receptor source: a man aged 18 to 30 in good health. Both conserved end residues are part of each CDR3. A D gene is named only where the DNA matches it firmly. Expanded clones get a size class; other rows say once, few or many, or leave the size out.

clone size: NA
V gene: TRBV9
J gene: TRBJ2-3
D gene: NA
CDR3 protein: CASSVGSVNTDTQYF
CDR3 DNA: TGTGCCAGCAGCGTAGGCAGCGTCAACACAGATACGCAGTATTTT

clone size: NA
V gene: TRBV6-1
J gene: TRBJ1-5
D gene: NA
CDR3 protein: CASSEDGSEYSNQPQHF
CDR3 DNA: TGTGCCAGCAGTGAAGATGGCAGCGAATATAGCAATCAGCCCCAGCATTTT

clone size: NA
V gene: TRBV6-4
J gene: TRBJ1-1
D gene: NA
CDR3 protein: CASRIVQDLGEAFF
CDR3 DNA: TGTGCCAGCAGGATAGTACAGGATTTGGGTGAAGCTTTCTTT

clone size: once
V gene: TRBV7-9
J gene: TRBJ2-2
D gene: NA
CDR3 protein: CASLNTGELFF
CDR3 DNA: TGTGCCAGCCTTAACACCGGGGAGCTGTTTTTT

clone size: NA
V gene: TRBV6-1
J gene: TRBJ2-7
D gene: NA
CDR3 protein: CASSERHSYEQYF
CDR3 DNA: TGTGCCAGCAGTGAAAGGCATTCCTACGAGCAGTACTTC

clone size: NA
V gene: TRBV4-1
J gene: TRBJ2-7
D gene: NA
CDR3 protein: CASSRWAGASYEQYF
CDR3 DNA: TGCGCCAGCAGCCGCTGGGCGGGGGCCTCCTACGAGCAGTACTTC

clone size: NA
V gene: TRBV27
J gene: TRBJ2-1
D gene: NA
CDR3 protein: CASSSKRTYNEQFF
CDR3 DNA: TGTGCCAGCAGTTCGAAGCGAACCTACAATGAGCAGTTCTTC

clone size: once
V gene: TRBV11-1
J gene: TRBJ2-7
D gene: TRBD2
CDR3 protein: CASSPGLAGTYEQYF
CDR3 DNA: TGTGCCAGCAGCCCGGGACTAGCCGGAACCTACGAGCAGTACTTC

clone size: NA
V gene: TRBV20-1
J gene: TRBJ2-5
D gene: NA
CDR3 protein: CSVGQQETQYF
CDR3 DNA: TGCAGTGTTGGACAGCAAGAGACCCAGTACTTC

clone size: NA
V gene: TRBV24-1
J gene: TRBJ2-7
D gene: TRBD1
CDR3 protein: CATSGPGQGSYEQYF
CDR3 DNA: TGTGCCACCAGTGGACCGGGACAGGGGTCCTACGAGCAGTACTTC

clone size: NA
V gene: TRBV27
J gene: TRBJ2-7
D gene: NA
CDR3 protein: CASSLFRGSYEQYF
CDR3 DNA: TGTGCCAGCAGTTTATTTCGGGGCTCCTACGAGCAGTACTTC

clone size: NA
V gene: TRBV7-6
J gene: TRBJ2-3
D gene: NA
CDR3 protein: CASSVTRGTDTQYF
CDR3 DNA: TGTGCCAGCAGCGTAACCAGGGGTACAGATACGCAGTATTTT